The TCR beta chain described here comes from a study of T cell responses to AZD1222 COVID-19 vaccine. Looking at the study overall: It was second doses at about 4 or about 12 weeks that were pooled. Broader study findings: The repertoires were collected only after the peak T cell response. At study baseline, merely five or six AZD1222 recipients were seropositive.

Trimming removed 8 bases at V and 0 bases at J, with 15 bases between. This CDR3 contains 15 residues. From germline, CDR1 is MDHEN and CDR2 SYDVKM. Repertoires were generated with immunoSEQ multiplex PCR, while TCRdb's copy carries only in-frame clones and drops some. The data show 130,000 or so clones, with roughly 90% seen just once and approximately 3.1% held by the top ten. In the case of this clone: Its antigen remains unidentified.

The V gene is TRBV28, the J gene TRBJ2-3; D might be TRBD2 (6 bases). This clonotype was obtained from an adult in good health. Sequencing was performed on peripheral blood, taken on day 0 of AZD1222 vaccination. The CDR3 here is CASLGGGTSTDTQYF. As DNA, the CDR3 is TGTGCCAGCCTGGGAGGCGGGACTAGCACAGATACGCAGTATTTT. Full variable domain (outside the CDR3, taken from reference TRBV28 and TRBJ2-3): DVKVTQSSRYLVKRTGEKVFLECVQDMDHENMFWYRQDPGLGLRLIYFSYDVKMKEKGDIPEGYSVSREKKERFSLILESASTNQTSMYLCASLGGGTSTDTQYFGPGTRLTVL.